This T cell receptor beta chain was recorded in a study of shared clonotypes between healthy human individuals. Overall study context: A few men and a couple of women, aged 18 to 49, were donors.

All donors qualified as healthy HIV-negative adults and had experienced no recent acute infections or vaccinations. Nashville, Tennessee was home to all donors, each a Caucasian adult. It was 150 to 200 ng DNA, about 30,000 T cell genomes, that sorted-subset replicate PCRs used. TCRdb's table, derived via immunoSEQ multiplex PCR, lists solely in-frame clones and lacks some. The sample yields about 680,000 clones, 55% to 85% seen once. This clone was detected only a few times. Trimming stripped 5 bases from V and 2 bases from J, with 9 bases between. CDR3 length equals 13 residues. CDR1 and CDR2 (germline): SGHVS, FQNEAQ.

The sequenced sample was memory CD4+ T cells sorted from blood. The subset here: CD45RA-negative fraction. The receptor comes from a woman younger than 45 in good health. The V gene is TRBV7-8, the J gene TRBJ1-2; possibly TRBD1 for D (5 bases). CDR3 DNA sequence: TGTGCCAGCAGCAGGGGATACAACTATGGCTACACCTTC. This sequence encodes CASSRGYNYGYTF.